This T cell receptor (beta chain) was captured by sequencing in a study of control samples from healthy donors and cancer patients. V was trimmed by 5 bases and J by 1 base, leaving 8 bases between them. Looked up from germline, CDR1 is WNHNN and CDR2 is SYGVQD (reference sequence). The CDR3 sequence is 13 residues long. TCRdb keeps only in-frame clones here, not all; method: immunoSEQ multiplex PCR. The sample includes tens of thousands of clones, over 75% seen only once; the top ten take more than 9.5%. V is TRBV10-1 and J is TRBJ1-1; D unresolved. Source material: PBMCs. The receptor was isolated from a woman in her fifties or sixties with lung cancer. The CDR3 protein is CASSSNWNTEAFF. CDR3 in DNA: TGCGCCAGCAGTTCAAATTGGAACACTGAAGCTTTCTTT.